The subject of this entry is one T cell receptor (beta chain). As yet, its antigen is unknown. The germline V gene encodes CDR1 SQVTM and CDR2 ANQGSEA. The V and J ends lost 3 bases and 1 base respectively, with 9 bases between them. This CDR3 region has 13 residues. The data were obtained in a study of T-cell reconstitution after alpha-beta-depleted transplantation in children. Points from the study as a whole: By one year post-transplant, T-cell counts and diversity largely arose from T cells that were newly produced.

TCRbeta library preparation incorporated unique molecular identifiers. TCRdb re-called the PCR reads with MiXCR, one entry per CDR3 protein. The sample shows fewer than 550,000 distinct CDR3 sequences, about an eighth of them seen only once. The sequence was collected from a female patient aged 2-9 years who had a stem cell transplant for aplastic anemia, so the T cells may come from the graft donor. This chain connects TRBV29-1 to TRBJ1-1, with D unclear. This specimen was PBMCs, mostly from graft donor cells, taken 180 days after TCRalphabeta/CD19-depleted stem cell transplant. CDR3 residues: CSVETFTNTEAFF. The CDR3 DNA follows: TGCAGCGTTGAGACATTTACGAACACTGAAGCTTTCTTT. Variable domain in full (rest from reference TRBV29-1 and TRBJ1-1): SAVISQKPSRDICQRGTSLTIQCQVDSQVTMMFWYRQQPGQSLTLIATANQGSEATYESGFVIDKFPISRPNLTFSTLTVSNMSPEDSSIYLCSVETFTNTEAFFGQGTRLTVV.